These 14 T cell receptor beta chains were all obtained from the same sample, sequenced in a study of cytomegalovirus exposure and HLA in healthy donors. The PCR used 60 Vbeta and 13 Jbeta primers. The repertoire was sequenced with immunoSEQ multiplex PCR; TCRdb's copy has only in-frame clones and lacks some. This sample has about 130,000 clones, with about two thirds found just once. Sequenced sample: PBMCs. The receptors originated from a man aged 30 to 45 in good health and CMV-seronegative.

CDR3 in amino acids: CASSWGTGTGGGYTF. Written as DNA, the CDR3 is TGTGCCAGCAGCTGGGGAACCGGGACAGGGGGTGGCTACACCTTC. This rearrangement joins TRBV5-6 to TRBJ1-2, with TRBD1 matching over 11 bases. Trimming removed 3 bases from V and 7 bases from J; junction bases left unmatched: 8. The CDR3 is 15 amino acids. Germline loops: CDR1 SGHDT, CDR2 YYEEEE.

This clone was observed a few times. This chain uses TRBV13 with TRBJ1-4; D is unresolved. This CDR3 region has 16 residues. V was pared by 4 bases and J by 8 bases, with 20 bases between. Germline loops: CDR1 PRHDT, CDR2 FYEKMQ (reference sequence). DNA for the CDR3: TGTGCCAGCAGCTCCTGGGTTGAGGGTGGAGGGGAAAAACTGTTTTTT. It encodes CASSSWVEGGGEKLFF.

This sequence joins TRBV4-1 and TRBJ2-7, with 10 positions matching TRBD1. Unmatched junction bases numbered 5, after V lost 4 bases and J lost 5 bases. Per germline, CDR1 MGHRA and CDR2 YSYEKL. The CDR3 length is 14 residues. As DNA, the CDR3 is TGCGCCAGCAGCCCAGGACAGGGGGTCGACGAGCAGTACTTC. This sequence encodes CASSPGQGVDEQYF.

This clone has only a few counts. J is TRBJ2-7 and V is TRBV30; TRBD1 agrees at 9 bases. J was trimmed by 6 bases and V by 1 base; bases with no gene match: 7. This CDR3 region has 14 residues. Looked up from germline, CDR1 is GTSNPN and CDR2 is SVGIG (reference sequence). The CDR3 DNA sequence: TGTGCCTGGAGTGGGGGACAGGGCCGTCCCGAGCAGTACTTC. Translation gives CAWSGGQGRPEQYF. Supplemented by reference TRBV30 and TRBJ2-7, the full variable domain reads SQTIHQWPATLVQPVGSPLSLECTVEGTSNPNLYWYRQAAGRGLQLLFYSVGIGQISSEVPQNLSASRPQDRQFILSSKKLLLSDSGFYLCAWSGGQGRPEQYFGPGTRLTVT.

This clone was seen more than once but under ten times. The sample carries other DNA sequences with the same CDR3. In DNA, the CDR3 is TGTGCCATCAGTGGGGGCGGGGGGGACCCCACAGATACGCAGTATTTT. The encoded protein is CAISGGGGDPTDTQYF. This rearrangement joins TRBV10-3 to TRBJ2-3; 9 bases are a match to TRBD2. CDR1 is ENHRY and CDR2 is SYGVKD in the germline V gene. V was pared by 4 bases and J by 2 bases, with 7 bases of the junction left unmatched. The CDR3 consists of 16 residues.

This clone turned up a few times. V is TRBV27 and J is TRBJ2-1, with 8 bases lining up with TRBD1. Germline CDR1 reads MNHEY; CDR2 reads SMNVEV (reference sequence). Trimming removed 11 bases from V and 7 bases from J; junction bases left unmatched: 13. This CDR3 is 14 amino acids long. The CDR3, as DNA: TGTGCCTCCCGAGGGGACAGGCCCTTGAATGAGCAGTTCTTC. Translated: CASRGDRPLNEQFF.

This clone was picked up a small number of times. This chain connects TRBV5-5 to TRBJ1-4; D perhaps matches TRBD1 (6 bases). Trimming shortened V by 4 bases and J by 5 bases, and 15 bases separated the two germline ends. The CDR3 has 15 residues. CDR1 is SGHKS, CDR2 YYEKEE, per germline (reference sequence). Written as DNA, the CDR3 is TGTGCCAGCAGCGCCTTCGGACAGAGAAATGAAAAACTGTTTTTT. It specifies CASSAFGQRNEKLFF.

This chain joins TRBV27 and TRBJ1-2; possible D gene TRBD1, 5 bases. CDR3 length: 14 residues. The V gene's germline CDR1 is MNHEY and CDR2 SMNVEV (reference sequence). Trimming removed 5 bases from V and 8 bases from J, with 18 bases in between. CDR3 nucleotides: TGTGCCAGCAGTCCGCGGGGCCTCCGAAAGGGCTACACCTTC. It specifies CASSPRGLRKGYTF.

This chain uses TRBV7-9 with TRBJ2-3, with D possibly being TRBD2 (6 bases). This CDR3 contains 14 residues. Germline V lookup: CDR1 SEHNR, CDR2 FQNEAQ (reference sequence). V was trimmed by 5 bases and J by 5 bases, leaving 14 bases between them. CDR3 loop: CASSLGLSGDTQYF. CDR3 nucleotide sequence: TGTGCCAGCAGCCTGGGACTTTCTGGAGATACGCAGTATTTT.

This clone was seen more than once but under ten times. The chain couples TRBV6-1 to TRBJ1-1, with 8 bases aligning to TRBD1. CDR1 and CDR2 from the germline V gene are MNHNS and SASEGT. This CDR3 is built from 13 residues. V shed 8 bases and J 0 bases; nucleotides not matched to a gene: 2. As DNA, the CDR3 is TGTGCCAGCGGACAGGGACTGAACACTGAAGCTTTCTTT. Translation: CASGQGLNTEAFF.

This chain links TRBV19 with TRBJ1-1; maybe TRBD1 (6 bases). Per the germline V gene, CDR1 is LNHDA and CDR2 is SQIVND (reference sequence). The CDR3 is 14 residues long. V was pared by 4 bases and J by 1 base, with 10 bases between. CDR3 bases: TGTGCCAGTAGTACCACAGGGTGGAACACTGAAGCTTTCTTT. Translated: CASSTTGWNTEAFF.

The table lists this clone with a count of one. The gene calls are TRBV1 and TRBJ2-2; the table names TRBD2, a call not compared with the DNA. TRBV1 has pseudogene status. This CDR3 region has 17 residues. CDR3 DNA sequence: TGCACCAGCAGCCAAGACCTGACTAGTGCGAACACCGGGGAGCTGTTTTTT. Its translation is CTSSQDLTSANTGELFF.

This chain links TRBV6-7 with TRBJ1-4; D gene unclear. TRBV6-7 is an open reading frame, and its role is uncertain. This CDR3 has 15 residues. V lost 5 bases to trimming and J lost 4 bases, with 14 bases between them. The DNA of the CDR3 is TGTGCCAGCAGTCTGGGCCCTCAAATTAATGAAAAACTGTTTTTT. Translating gives CASSLGPQINEKLFF.

The V and J genes are TRBV7-9 and TRBJ2-2; no firm D call. CDR3 length equals 12 residues. V was trimmed by 5 bases and J by 2 bases, leaving 3 bases between them. Germline assignment: CDR1 SEHNR and CDR2 FQNEAQ (reference sequence). CDR3 sequence (DNA): TGTGCCAGCAGCATAAACACCGGGGAGCTGTTTTTT. Translation: CASSINTGELFF. Supplemented by reference TRBV7-9 and TRBJ2-2, the full variable domain reads DTGVSQNPRHKITKRGQNVTFRCDPISEHNRLYWYRQTLGQGPEFLTYFQNEAQLEKSRLLSDRFSAERPKGSFSTLEIQRTEQGDSAMYLCASSINTGELFFGEGSRLTVL.